The 7 T cell receptor beta chains given below trace back to one sample, sequenced in a study of patients and donors after allogeneic stem cell transplantation. TCRdb independently ran MiXCR on the RT-PCR reads; one entry per CDR3 protein. The sample lists approximately 29,000 distinct CDR3 sequences; less than 45% were seen once. Sequenced input: blood, either unsorted or a sorted T cell fraction (not recorded which). All receptors come from a human donor who was either an allogeneic HSCT recipient or a stem cell or donor lymphocyte infusion donor (not recorded which). It is not recorded whose cells these are; they may come from a transplant donor.

The chain carries TRBV3-1 and TRBJ1-5; D gene unclear. The CDR3 consists of 15 residues. Germline CDR1 LGHDT, CDR2 YNNKEL (reference sequence). Trimming left V 0 bases short and J 2 bases short, with 8 bases between. The CDR3 loop is CASSQDWVGNQPQHF. In DNA, the CDR3 is TGTGCCAGCAGCCAAGATTGGGTAGGCAATCAGCCCCAGCATTTT.

This clonotype has more than one count but fewer than ten. This rearrangement joins TRBV4-3 to TRBJ1-2; D is unclear. The V end lost 2 bases, the J end lost 5 bases, and 9 bases lay between the germline ends. The CDR3 loop spans 13 amino acids. Germline assignment: CDR1 LGHNA and CDR2 YSLEER. The CDR3 DNA reads TGCGCCAGCAGCCAACATAGGAGTTATGGCTACACCTTC. Amino acids: CASSQHRSYGYTF.

The chain combines TRBV6-6 with TRBJ2-5; TRBD2 might be the D (5 bases). Trimming took off 2 bases at V and 1 base at J, with 17 bases between the two ends. The CDR3 extends over 17 amino acids. The germline CDR1 and CDR2 sequences are MNHNY and SVGAGI (reference sequence). CDR3 region: CASSYAASMAGQETQYF. Written as DNA, the CDR3 is TGTGCCAGCAGTTACGCCGCCTCGATGGCGGGCCAAGAGACCCAGTACTTC.

This clonotype has only a few counts. V gene TRBV12-3 or TRBV12-4 combines with J gene TRBJ1-1, with TRBD1 matching 8 bases. CDR3 length: 13 residues. The V segment lost 6 bases and the J segment 5 bases; nucleotides outside the gene matches: 5. CDR3 in amino acids: CASSFGQGTEAFF. In DNA form, the CDR3 reads TGTGCCAGCAGCTTTGGACAGGGAACTGAAGCTTTCTTT.

The chain combines TRBV21-1 with TRBJ2-2; TRBD1 is taken as the D call from the table, unchecked against the DNA. TRBV21-1 is termed a pseudogene. The CDR3 extends over 13 amino acids. This CDR3 reads CASPRGGAGELFF. As DNA, the CDR3 is TGTGCCAGCCCAAGGGGGGGAGCCGGGGAGCTGTTTTTT.

CDR3 protein: CASSFTEGLDTEAFF. The CDR3 nucleotides read TGTGCCAGCAGCTTTACAGAGGGGCTAGACACTGAAGCTTTCTTT. This chain connects TRBV11-3 to TRBJ1-1; maybe TRBD1 (5 bases). V was pared by 3 bases and J by 3 bases, with 14 bases between. In germline, CDR1 is SGHNT, CDR2 YENEEA. The CDR3 totals 15 residues.

V is TRBV5-1 and J is TRBJ2-2; D is unresolved. Trimming left V 0 bases short and J 5 bases short, with 5 bases between. The germline V gene has CDR1 SGHRS and CDR2 YFSETQ. This CDR3 spans 13 amino acids. CDR3 in amino acids: CASSLVRTGELFF. The CDR3 coding sequence is TGCGCCAGCAGCTTGGTTCGGACCGGGGAGCTGTTTTTT.